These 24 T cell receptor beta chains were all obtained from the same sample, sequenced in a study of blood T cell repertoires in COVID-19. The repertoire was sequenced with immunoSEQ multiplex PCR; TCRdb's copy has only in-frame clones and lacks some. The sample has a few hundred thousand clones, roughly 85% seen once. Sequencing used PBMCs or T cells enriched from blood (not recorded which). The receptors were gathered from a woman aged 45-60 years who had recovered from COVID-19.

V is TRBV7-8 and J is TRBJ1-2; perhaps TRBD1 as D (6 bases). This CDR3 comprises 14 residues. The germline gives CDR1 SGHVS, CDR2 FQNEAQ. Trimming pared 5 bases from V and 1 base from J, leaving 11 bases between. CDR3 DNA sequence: TGTGCCAGCAGCGAACGGACAGTTAACTATGGCTACACCTTC. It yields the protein CASSERTVNYGYTF.

CDR3 coding DNA: TGTGCCAGCAGCCAAGGCGGCCACATCTCGACTCGGAATGAGCAGTTCTTC. This translates into CASSQGGHISTRNEQFF. This chain links TRBV3-1 (or the pseudogene TRBV3-2) with TRBJ2-1, with unresolved D. This CDR3 has 17 amino acids. V was trimmed by 1 base and J by 7 bases, leaving 20 bases between them. Germline values: CDR1 LGHDT, CDR2 YNNKEL (reference sequence).

The CDR3: CASSLPLGQGYEQYF. CDR3 bases: TGTGCCAGCAGCCTTCCCCTCGGACAGGGCTACGAGCAGTACTTC. This rearrangement joins TRBV11-2 to TRBJ2-7; 8 bases are a match to TRBD1. J was trimmed by 3 bases and V by 5 bases; bases with no gene match: 9. In germline, CDR1 is SGHAT, CDR2 FQNNGV. The CDR3 length is 15 residues. Filled out from reference TRBV11-2 and TRBJ2-7, the complete variable domain reads EAGVAQSPRYKIIEKRQSVAFWCNPISGHATLYWYQQILGQGPKLLIQFQNNGVVDDSQLPKDRFSAERLKGVDSTLKIQPAKLEDSAVYLCASSLPLGQGYEQYFGPGTRLTVT.

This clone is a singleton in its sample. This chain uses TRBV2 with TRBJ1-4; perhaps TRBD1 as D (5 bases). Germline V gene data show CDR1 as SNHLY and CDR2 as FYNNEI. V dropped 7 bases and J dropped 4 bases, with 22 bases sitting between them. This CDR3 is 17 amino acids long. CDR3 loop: CASNRIVAGIYNEKLFF. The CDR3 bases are TGTGCCAGCAACCGAATAGTGGCAGGGATTTATAATGAAAAACTGTTTTTT.

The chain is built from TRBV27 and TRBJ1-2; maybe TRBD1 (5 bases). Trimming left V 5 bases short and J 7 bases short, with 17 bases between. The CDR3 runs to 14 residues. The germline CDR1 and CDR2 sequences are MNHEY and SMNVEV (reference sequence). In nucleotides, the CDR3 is TGTGCCAGCAGTCCCCGGGGGGGGTCGGTTGGCTACACCTTC. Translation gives CASSPRGGSVGYTF.

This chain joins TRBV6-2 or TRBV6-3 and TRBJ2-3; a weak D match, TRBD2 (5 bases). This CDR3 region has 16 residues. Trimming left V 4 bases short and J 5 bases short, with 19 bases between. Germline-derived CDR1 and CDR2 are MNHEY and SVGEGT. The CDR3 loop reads CASSSPSGSTGDTQYF. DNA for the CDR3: TGTGCCAGCAGTTCCCCAAGCGGTTCCACCGGAGATACGCAGTATTTT.

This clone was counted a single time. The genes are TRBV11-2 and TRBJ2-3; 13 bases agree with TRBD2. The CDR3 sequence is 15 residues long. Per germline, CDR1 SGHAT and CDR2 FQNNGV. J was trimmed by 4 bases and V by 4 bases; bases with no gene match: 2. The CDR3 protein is CASSYTSGGADTQYF. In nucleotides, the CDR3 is TGTGCCAGCAGCTACACTAGCGGGGGGGCAGATACGCAGTATTTT.

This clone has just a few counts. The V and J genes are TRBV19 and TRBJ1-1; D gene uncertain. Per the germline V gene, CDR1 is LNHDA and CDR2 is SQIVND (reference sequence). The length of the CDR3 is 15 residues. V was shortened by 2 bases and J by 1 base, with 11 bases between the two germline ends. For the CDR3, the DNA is TGTGCCAGTAGTATATCGGGAGGGCCGAACACTGAAGCTTTCTTT. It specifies CASSISGGPNTEAFF.

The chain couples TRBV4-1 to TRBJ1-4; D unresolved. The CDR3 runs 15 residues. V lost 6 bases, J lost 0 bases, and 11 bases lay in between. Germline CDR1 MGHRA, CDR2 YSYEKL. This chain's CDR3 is CASRRQAATNEKLFF. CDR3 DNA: TGCGCCAGCAGACGTCAGGCTGCAACTAATGAAAAACTGTTTTTT.

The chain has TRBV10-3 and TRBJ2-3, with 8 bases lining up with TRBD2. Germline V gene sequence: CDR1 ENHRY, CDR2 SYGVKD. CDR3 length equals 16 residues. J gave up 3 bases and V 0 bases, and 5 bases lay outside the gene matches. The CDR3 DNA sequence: TGTGCCATCAGTGAGTCCGAGCGGGGGATGACAGATACGCAGTATTTT. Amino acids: CAISESERGMTDTQYF.

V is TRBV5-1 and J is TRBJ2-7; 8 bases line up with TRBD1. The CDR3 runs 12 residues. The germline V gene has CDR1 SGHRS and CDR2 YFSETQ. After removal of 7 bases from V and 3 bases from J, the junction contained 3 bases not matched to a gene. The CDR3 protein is CASRQGHYEQYF. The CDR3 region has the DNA TGCGCCAGCCGACAGGGGCACTACGAGCAGTACTTC. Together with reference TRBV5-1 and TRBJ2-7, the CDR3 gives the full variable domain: KAGVTQTPRYLIKTRGQQVTLSCSPISGHRSVSWYQQTPGQGLQFLFEYFSETQRNKGNFPGRFSGRQFSNSRSEMNVSTLELGDSALYLCASRQGHYEQYFGPGTRLTVT.

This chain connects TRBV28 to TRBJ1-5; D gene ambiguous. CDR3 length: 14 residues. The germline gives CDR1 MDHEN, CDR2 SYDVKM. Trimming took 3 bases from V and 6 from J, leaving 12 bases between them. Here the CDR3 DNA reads TGTGCCAGCAGTTTCGGTGTGGTTGGTCAGCCCCAGCATTTT. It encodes CASSFGVVGQPQHF.

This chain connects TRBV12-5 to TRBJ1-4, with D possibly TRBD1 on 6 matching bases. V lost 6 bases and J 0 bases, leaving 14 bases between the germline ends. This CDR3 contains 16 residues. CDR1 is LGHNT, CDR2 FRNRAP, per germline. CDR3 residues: CASGIKTGSTNEKLFF. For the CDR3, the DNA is TGTGCTAGTGGCATCAAAACAGGGTCAACTAATGAAAAACTGTTTTTT.

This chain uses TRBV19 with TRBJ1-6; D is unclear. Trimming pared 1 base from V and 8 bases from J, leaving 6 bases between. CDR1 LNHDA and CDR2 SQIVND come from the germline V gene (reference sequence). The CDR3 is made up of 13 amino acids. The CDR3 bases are TGTGCCAGTAGTATAGGAAGCTATTCACCCCTCCACTTT. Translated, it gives CASSIGSYSPLHF.

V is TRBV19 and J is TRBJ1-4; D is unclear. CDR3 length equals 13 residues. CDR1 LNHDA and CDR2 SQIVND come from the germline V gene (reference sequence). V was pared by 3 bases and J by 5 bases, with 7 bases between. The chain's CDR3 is CASSIRQNEKLFF. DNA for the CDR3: TGTGCCAGTAGTATTCGTCAGAATGAAAAACTGTTTTTT.

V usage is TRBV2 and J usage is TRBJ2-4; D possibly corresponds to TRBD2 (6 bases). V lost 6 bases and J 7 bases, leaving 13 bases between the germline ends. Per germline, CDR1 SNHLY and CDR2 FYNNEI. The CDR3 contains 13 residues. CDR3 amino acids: CASRREGGNIQYF. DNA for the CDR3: TGTGCCAGCAGGCGGGAAGGCGGGAACATTCAGTACTTC.

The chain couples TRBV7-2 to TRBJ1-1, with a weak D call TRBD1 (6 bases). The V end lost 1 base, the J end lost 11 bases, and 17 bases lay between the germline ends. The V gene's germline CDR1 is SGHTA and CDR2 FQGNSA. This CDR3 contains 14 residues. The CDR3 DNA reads TGTGCCAGCAGCTTAGTGTCAGGGATTGGGGGCGCTTTCTTT. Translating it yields CASSLVSGIGGAFF.

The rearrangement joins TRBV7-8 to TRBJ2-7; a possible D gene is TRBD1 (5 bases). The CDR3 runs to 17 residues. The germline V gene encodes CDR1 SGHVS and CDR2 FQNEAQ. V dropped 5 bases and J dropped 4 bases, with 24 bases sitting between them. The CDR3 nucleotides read TGTGCCAGCAGCCATGCCTTGGGGCCCGCAACAAATTACGAGCAGTACTTC. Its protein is CASSHALGPATNYEQYF.

The CDR3 is CASSAMGRNTEAFF. The DNA for the CDR3 is TGCGCCAGCAGCGCTATGGGGAGGAACACTGAAGCTTTCTTT. The V gene is TRBV5-1, the J gene TRBJ1-1, with unresolved D. This CDR3 is 14 amino acids long. V lost 4 bases and J lost 1, with 11 bases in between. The germline V gene encodes CDR1 SGHRS and CDR2 YFSETQ.

In nucleotides, the CDR3 is TGTGCCAGCAGCCGGGACAGGGAGTTGGCAGATACGCAGTATTTT. This sequence encodes CASSRDRELADTQYF. This rearrangement joins TRBV6-5 to TRBJ2-3, with 9 bases lining up with TRBD1. CDR1 and CDR2 (germline): MNHEY, SVGAGI. The trim removed 6 bases at V and 4 bases at J, leaving 8 bases unmatched. The CDR3 is made up of 15 amino acids.

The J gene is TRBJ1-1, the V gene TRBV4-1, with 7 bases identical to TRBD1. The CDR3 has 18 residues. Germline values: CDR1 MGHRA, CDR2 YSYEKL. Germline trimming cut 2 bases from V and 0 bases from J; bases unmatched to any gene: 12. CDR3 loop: CASSQSLPGQYMNTEAFF. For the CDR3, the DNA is TGCGCCAGCAGCCAATCCCTTCCGGGACAGTATATGAACACTGAAGCTTTCTTT.

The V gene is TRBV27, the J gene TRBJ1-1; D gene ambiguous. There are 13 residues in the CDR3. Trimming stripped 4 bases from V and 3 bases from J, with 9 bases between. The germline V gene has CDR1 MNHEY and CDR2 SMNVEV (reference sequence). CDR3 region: CASSSRAYTEAFF. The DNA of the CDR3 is TGTGCCAGCAGTTCGAGAGCATACACTGAAGCTTTCTTT.

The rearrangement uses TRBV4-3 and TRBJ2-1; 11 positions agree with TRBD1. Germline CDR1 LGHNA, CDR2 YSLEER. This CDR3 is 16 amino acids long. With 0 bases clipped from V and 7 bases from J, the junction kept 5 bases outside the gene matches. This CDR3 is CASSQDWTGGGNEQFF. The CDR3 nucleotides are TGCGCCAGCAGCCAAGACTGGACAGGGGGCGGGAATGAGCAGTTCTTC.

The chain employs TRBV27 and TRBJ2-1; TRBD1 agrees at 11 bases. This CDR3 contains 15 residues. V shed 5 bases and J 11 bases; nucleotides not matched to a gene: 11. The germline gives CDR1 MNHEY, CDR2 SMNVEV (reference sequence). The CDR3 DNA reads TGTGCCAGCAGTCCACAGACCGGGACAGGGGGAAAGCAGTTCTTC. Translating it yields CASSPQTGTGGKQFF.